The 11 T cell receptor beta chains reported below all come from one sample, sequenced in a study of Ad26.COV2.S vaccination and SARS-CoV-2 variants. Sequenced by immunoSEQ multiplex PCR; TCRdb stores in-frame clones only, minus some. This table has hundreds of thousands of clones, around 92% appearing once. As for treatment: about 20 received Ad26.COV2.S at low or high dose, single or two shots; a few received placebo; per-sample allocation not given. Vaccine and placebo recipients were sampled on day 63 after the first injection. Sequences were derived from peripheral blood, sampled in a trial of Ad26.COV2.S vaccine versus placebo. All receptors come from a person between 18 and 60 years old who received the Ad26.COV2.S COVID-19 vaccine or a placebo.

This clone is a singleton in its sample. V and J are TRBV27 and TRBJ2-7, with 14 bases lining up with TRBD2. The CDR3 sequence is 16 residues long. Trimming took 5 bases from V and 5 from J; bases not matched to a gene: 8. Germline loops: CDR1 MNHEY, CDR2 SMNVEV (reference sequence). The CDR3 nucleotides read TGTGCCAGCAGTCCCAACTCGGGACTAGCGGGGGACGAGCAGTACTTC. Translation: CASSPNSGLAGDEQYF.

This chain links TRBV27 with TRBJ2-1, with D hard to call. Germline V gene data show CDR1 as MNHEY and CDR2 as SMNVEV (reference sequence). V lost 0 bases and J lost 1, with 10 bases in between. The CDR3 sequence is 16 residues long. CDR3 protein: CASSLSGRSSYNEQFF. Here the CDR3 DNA reads TGTGCCAGCAGTTTATCGGGCAGGTCGTCCTACAATGAGCAGTTCTTC.

The rearrangement joins TRBV20-1 to TRBJ2-7; D is uncertain. Per germline, CDR1 DFQATT and CDR2 SNEGSKA (reference sequence). The CDR3 is 14 residues long. The V end lost 3 bases, the J end lost 0 bases, and 12 bases lay between the germline ends. The CDR3 loop reads CSASSGSSSYEQYF. DNA of the CDR3: TGCAGTGCTAGTTCGGGTAGCTCCTCCTACGAGCAGTACTTC.

The V call is TRBV27, the J call TRBJ2-7; D gene uncertain. The ends were cut back, 5 bases at V and 2 bases at J, with 10 bases in the middle. This CDR3 region has 13 residues. The V gene's germline CDR1 is MNHEY and CDR2 SMNVEV (reference sequence). The DNA of the CDR3 is TGTGCCAGCAGTCAAACGCCCACCTACGAGCAGTACTTC. It encodes CASSQTPTYEQYF.

The chain links TRBV1 to TRBJ2-1. TRBV1 is an annotated pseudogene. The CDR3 runs 13 residues. CDR3 region: CTSSQGLRNEQFF. In DNA, the CDR3 is TGCACCAGCAGCCAGGGGTTGAGGAATGAGCAGTTCTTC.

The chain has TRBV4-1 and TRBJ1-6, with 7 bases aligning to TRBD1. Germline V lookup: CDR1 MGHRA, CDR2 YSYEKL. CDR3 length: 18 amino acids. V dropped 0 bases and J dropped 2; count of bases not matched to a gene: 7. CDR3 residues: CASSQDNRGSPYNSPLHF. The CDR3 coding sequence is TGCGCCAGCAGCCAAGATAACAGGGGATCACCCTATAATTCACCCCTCCACTTT.

The rearrangement uses TRBV19 and TRBJ2-3; D not certain. V shed 1 base and J shed 3 bases, with 11 bases lying between them. CDR3 size: 15 residues. CDR1 is LNHDA, CDR2 SQIVND, per germline (reference sequence). CDR3 residues: CASSIVWTPTDTQYF. CDR3 bases: TGTGCCAGTAGTATAGTTTGGACCCCGACAGATACGCAGTATTTT.

This clone was recorded only once. V gene TRBV12-3 or TRBV12-4 combines with J gene TRBJ2-5; TRBD1 is a possible D gene (6 bases). Trimming shortened V by 3 bases and J by 4 bases, and 9 bases separated the two germline ends. The CDR3 totals 13 residues. The CDR3 is CASSFGGPETQYF. CDR3 nucleotide sequence: TGTGCCAGCAGTTTTGGGGGCCCAGAGACCCAGTACTTC.

The gene calls are TRBV7-2 and TRBJ2-2; D remains ambiguous. The CDR3 contains 16 residues. Germline V gene sequence: CDR1 SGHTA, CDR2 FQGNSA. The V and J ends lost 5 bases and 0 bases respectively, with 13 bases between them. CDR3 bases: TGTGCCAGCAGCGGACGCTCTAGTCCGAACACCGGGGAGCTGTTTTTT. This gives the protein CASSGRSSPNTGELFF.

The chain carries TRBV5-1 and TRBJ1-1; D is undetermined. Trimming removed 1 base from V and 8 bases from J, with 15 bases in between. Germline lookup yields CDR1 SGHRS and CDR2 YFSETQ. The CDR3 is made up of 14 amino acids. As DNA, the CDR3 is TGCGCCAGCAGCTTGTGGGTCGGTGTCGCAGAAGCTTTCTTT. Translating it yields CASSLWVGVAEAFF.

V is TRBV7-9 and J is TRBJ2-7; a possible D gene is TRBD1 (5 bases). V lost 6 bases to trimming and J lost 6 bases, with 15 bases between them. The CDR3 has 13 residues. CDR1 and CDR2 (germline): SEHNR, FQNEAQ (reference sequence). The chain's CDR3 is CASRQDRKVEQYF. The CDR3 DNA is TGTGCCAGCAGACAGGACCGTAAGGTCGAGCAGTACTTC. Full variable domain (outside the CDR3, taken from reference TRBV7-9 and TRBJ2-7): DTGVSQNPRHKITKRGQNVTFRCDPISEHNRLYWYRQTLGQGPEFLTYFQNEAQLEKSRLLSDRFSAERPKGSFSTLEIQRTEQGDSAMYLCASRQDRKVEQYFGPGTRLTVT.